The source of this TCR beta chain is a study of OX40 agonist ivuxolimab in advanced cancers. There are 13 residues in the CDR3. Per germline, CDR1 SGDLS and CDR2 YYNGEE. With 0 bases removed from V and 0 bases from J, the gap between germline ends came to 3 bases. Here immunoSEQ multiplex PCR was the method, and the copy in TCRdb shows in-frame clones only, minus some. The sample has about 52,000 clones; about 93% are singletons. The sequence derives from an adult with an advanced solid tumor such as melanoma, head and neck, liver or kidney cancer. Sequencing was performed on CD4+ or CD8+ T cells sorted from blood, taken in a trial of the OX40 agonist ivuxolimab. This rearrangement joins TRBV9 to TRBJ1-1; D call uncertain. For the CDR3, the DNA is TGTGCCAGCAGCGTAGATGTGAACACTGAAGCTTTCTTT. This encodes CASSVDVNTEAFF.